The next 8 T cell receptor beta chains were all read from a single sample in a study of radiotherapy plus CTLA-4 blockade in lung cancer (dated by TCRdb to the late 2010s). The library was made by the immunoSEQ multiplex PCR assay. TCRdb limited this immuneACCESS table to in-frame rearrangements with V and J called. A share of clones is missing; checked studies link under half to unresolved V genes, and the rest is unexplained. The table for this sample lists 30,000 or so clones; 70% to 75% of them were counted only once. The ten largest account for roughly 4.8% of the sample. Sequencing used peripheral blood, obtained from a patient treated with radiotherapy plus ipilimumab. Receptors originate from a human donor with non-small cell lung cancer whose response to radiotherapy plus ipilimumab could not be evaluated.

This clone was recorded a few times. The chain carries TRBV5-1 and TRBJ1-2; 10 bases map to TRBD1. From germline, CDR1 is SGHRS and CDR2 YFSETQ. The CDR3 has 13 residues. V was clipped by 4 bases and J by 6 bases; unmatched bases: 3. In nucleotides, the CDR3 is TGCGCCAGCAGCCTGACAGGGGGCAATGGCTACACCTTC. Translated: CASSLTGGNGYTF. Full variable domain (outside the CDR3, taken from reference TRBV5-1 and TRBJ1-2): KAGVTQTPRYLIKTRGQQVTLSCSPISGHRSVSWYQQTPGQGLQFLFEYFSETQRNKGNFPGRFSGRQFSNSRSEMNVSTLELGDSALYLCASSLTGGNGYTFGSGTRLTVV.

In its sample, this clone was seen a few times. The chain uses TRBV6-6 and TRBJ1-6, with D possibly TRBD1 on 6 matching bases. The CDR3 spans 15 residues. Germline CDR1 reads MNHNY; CDR2 reads SVGAGI (reference sequence). V lost 5 bases, J lost 6 bases, and 14 bases lay in between. The CDR3 DNA follows: TGTGCCAGCAGTCCCAGGGGTTCCGGTAATTCACCCCTCCACTTT. Translated, it gives CASSPRGSGNSPLHF.

V is TRBV5-4 and J is TRBJ2-5, with 8 bases matching TRBD2. The J call is in doubt because the DNA end fits TRBJ2-7 better. This CDR3 spans 14 amino acids. The germline V gene encodes CDR1 SGHNT and CDR2 YYREEE (reference sequence). The CDR3 region has the DNA TGTGCCTTCGAGGGGGGACTAGGTACCTACGAGCAGTACTTC. Encoded protein: CAFEGGLGTYEQYF.

The chain links TRBV2 to TRBJ1-1; D remains ambiguous. Germline V gene lookup returns CDR1 SNHLY and CDR2 FYNNEI. This CDR3 spans 13 amino acids. V was shortened by 7 bases and J by 1 base, with 10 bases between the two germline ends. CDR3 nucleotides: TGTGCCAGCACGACACACTCGAACACTGAAGCTTTCTTT. This gives the protein CASTTHSNTEAFF. The full variable domain, with the rest looked up from reference TRBV2 and TRBJ1-1, is EPEVTQTPSHQVTQMGQEVILRCVPISNHLYFYWYRQILGQKVEFLVSFYNNEISEKSEIFDDQFSVERPDGSNFTLKIRSTKLEDSAMYFCASTTHSNTEAFFGQGTRLTVV.

A few counts support this clone. The CDR3 DNA reads as TGTGCCAGCAGCTCCGACAGGGGGCCCTACGAGCAGTACTTC. Translation gives CASSSDRGPYEQYF. The chain joins TRBV7-9 to TRBJ2-7; 10 nucleotides agree with TRBD1. Germline CDR1 reads SEHNR; CDR2 reads FQNEAQ (reference sequence). The V and J ends lost 4 bases and 2 bases, in that order; junction bases with no gene match: 2. The CDR3 runs 14 residues.

The chain joins TRBV6-5 to TRBJ2-1; a weak D match, TRBD2 (6 bases). This CDR3 contains 15 residues. Germline assignment: CDR1 MNHEY and CDR2 SVGAGI. V lost 4 bases, J lost 4 bases, and 14 bases lay in between. CDR3 sequence (DNA): TGTGCCAGCAGTTTCGGGGGAACCCCTTACAATGAGCAGTTCTTC. This gives the protein CASSFGGTPYNEQFF.

The CDR3 spells CASSLDRETDTQYF. As DNA, the CDR3 is TGCGCCAGCAGCTTGGACAGGGAGACAGATACGCAGTATTTT. The chain recombines TRBV5-1 with TRBJ2-3; D is possibly TRBD1 (6 bases). There are 14 residues in the CDR3. The germline V gene encodes CDR1 SGHRS and CDR2 YFSETQ. With 0 bases removed from V and 3 bases from J, the gap between germline ends came to 8 bases. Based on the CDR3 plus reference TRBV5-1 and TRBJ2-3, the full variable domain is KAGVTQTPRYLIKTRGQQVTLSCSPISGHRSVSWYQQTPGQGLQFLFEYFSETQRNKGNFPGRFSGRQFSNSRSEMNVSTLELGDSALYLCASSLDRETDTQYFGPGTRLTVL.

The sample holds a few counts of this clone. The chain recombines TRBV28 with TRBJ1-5, with 9 bases that match TRBD1. V trimming: 6 bases; J trimming: 3 bases; junction bases outside the gene matches: 9. The CDR3 covers 16 residues. CDR1 is MDHEN and CDR2 is SYDVKM in the germline V gene. The CDR3 DNA is TGTGCCAGCAGCCCCCTAAGGACAGGGGTCAATCAGCCCCAGCATTTT. It translates to CASSPLRTGVNQPQHF.